This T cell receptor (delta chain) came from a study of Vδ1+ human thymocytes. Study-wide results and limits: TRG sequences recurred across donors, whereas TRD sequences stayed essentially private. In the thymus, TRG and TRD repertoires looked highly polyclonal with Gaussian CDR3 lengths.

This CDR3 is 19 amino acids long. V trimming: 2 bases; J trimming: 0 bases; junction bases outside the gene matches: 15. In germline, CDR1 is TSWWSYY, CDR2 QGS. The template was reverse-transcribed extracted RNA. CDR3 amplicons came from multiplex PCR with pooled V-gene forward and constant-region reverse primers. TCRdb redid clone calling on the multiplex PCR reads using CATT. This table holds approximately 24,000 delta-chain clones, 7.4% found once. This clone has more than one count but fewer than ten. Its antigen is not identified. V gene TRDV1 combines with J gene TRDJ1; 7 nucleotides align to TRDD3. The clonotype comes from a girl under two years old who had congenital heart surgery. The specimen sequenced was Vdelta1+ gamma-delta thymocytes from the thymus. The subset: FACS-sorted CD3+ TCRalphabeta- TCRVdelta1+ TCRVdelta2- thymocytes. This chain's CDR3 is CALGENAVLGGQYTDKLIF. The CDR3 DNA reads as TGTGCTCTTGGGGAAAACGCTGTGCTGGGGGGCCAGTACACCGATAAACTCATCTTT.